Listed here is a single T cell receptor (beta chain). The antigen it recognizes is unknown. No base-level quality is on record; no much larger clone is a single base apart. At one collaborating source in Seattle, patients were enrolled during active infection and were followed longitudinally through the course of disease. The collaborating institutions used their own protocols to collect whole blood in K2EDTA tubes. For TCRbeta analysis, collaborators shipped samples in one of three forms: frozen whole blood, isolated PBMCs, or DNA extracted from either of those sample types. The immunoSEQ Assay, a bias-controlled multiplex PCR, was used to amplify TCRbeta CDR3 regions from genomic DNA. Processing in the source paper ran as follows. Nucleated cell counts per sample were estimated from amplification of reference gene primers within the assay. To quantify the absolute abundance of each unique TCRbeta CDR3 rearrangement, sequence reads were collapsed and filtered. For each sample, productive Simpson clonality was calculated by taking the square root of Simpson's diversity index across productive rearrangements. The table comes from immuneACCESS by way of TCRdb, which keeps in-frame sequences with V and J called. Part of the clones is missing from these tables; in studies checked, under half for an unresolved V gene and the rest for unknown reasons. That table supplies the V and J calls and clone size; D and trimming were determined from the DNA. Within this sample are 330,000 or so clones, with 80% to 90% of them counted one time only. 7.5% to 10% of the sample is taken by the ten largest.

The sample is drawn from a study of blood T cell repertoires in COVID-19 (dated by TCRdb to between 2020 and 2021). Regarding the complete study: Samples from collaborators originated in the United States, Italy and Spain and spanned both the acute and convalescent phases of COVID-19. Samples came from the ongoing ImmuneRACE study (first 160 participants) plus 1,254 subjects from 6 global collaborators. The material from the prospective study consisted of cDNA or gDNA derived from T cells, B-cell-depleted T cells, or PBMCs. The repertoires were made available in a free public database intended to serve as a resource for research on the immune response to SARS-CoV-2. A de-identified subject ID, COVID-19 status, age in years and sex were almost always included in the sample metadata. Subjects who had been exposed to COVID-19, were actively infected with it, or had recovered from it provided the deeply sampled blood TCRbeta repertoires that made up the dataset. Where available, HLA class I and class II types were taken from metadata supplied by the sample provider and were not determined by assay-based typing.

Study-wide findings and limitations: How much clinical and demographic metadata was included differed by source and by participant, and the metadata was provided uncurated.

Material for sequencing was peripheral blood. The TCR was taken from a man aged 25 to 45 with COVID-19, enrolled during active disease.

The CDR3 loop reads CASSLGTSGRGSTDTQYF. The DNA sequence is given as TGTGCCAGCAGCTTAGGGACTAGCGGGAGAGGTAGCACAGATACGCAGTATTTT. The chain is made from TRBV7-9 and TRBJ2-3; the central 13 bases match TRBD2. The germline V and J ends show losses of 1 base and 0 bases respectively, and no gene match explains 4 bases of the junction. Its CDR3 holds 18 amino acids, cysteine through phenylalanine. The retained sequence is limited to the CDR3, 54 bases, with the frame set at the first base. The CDR1 and CDR2 encoded by the germline V gene (reference sequence) are SEHNR and FQNEAQ. With the rest looked up from the reference TRBV7-9 and TRBJ2-3 genes rather than sequenced, the full variable domain is DTGVSQNPRHKITKRGQNVTFRCDPISEHNRLYWYRQTLGQGPEFLTYFQNEAQLEKSRLLSDRFSAERPKGSFSTLEIQRTEQGDSAMYLCASSLGTSGRGSTDTQYFGPGTRLTVL.